One sample yielded the 10 T cell receptor beta chains listed below, sequenced in a study of blood T cell repertoires in COVID-19 (dated by TCRdb to about 2020). The library was built by means of the immunoSEQ multiplex PCR assay. TCRdb retrieved this table from immuneACCESS and kept in-frame rearrangements only. Not all clones are present; in checked studies, unresolved V genes account for under half, and no reason is known for the remainder. A total of about 64,000 clones appear in this sample, roughly 80% of them only once. Roughly 9.8% of the sample is taken by the ten largest. The sequencing input was peripheral blood. These receptors were taken from a human donor in a cohort sampled during active COVID-19.

The chain employs TRBV29-1 and TRBJ1-3; D not certain. Germline loops: CDR1 SQVTM, CDR2 ANQGSEA. The CDR3 contains 12 residues. The germline V and J ends were trimmed by 5 bases and 3 bases, with 8 bases remaining between them. The CDR3 coding sequence is TGCAGCGTTCGCGGGGATGGAAACACCATATATTTT. This gives the protein CSVRGDGNTIYF.

The table lists this clone with a few counts. The chain combines TRBV5-4 with TRBJ2-2; 7 bases fit TRBD1. The germline V gene encodes CDR1 SGHNT and CDR2 YYREEE (reference sequence). The length of the CDR3 is 15 residues. J gave up 6 bases and V 5 bases, and 10 bases lay outside the gene matches. The CDR3 nucleotides read TGTGCCAGCAGTACCAGGGGGAAAGCCCCCGGGGAGCTGTTTTTT. Its protein is CASSTRGKAPGELFF.

The chain recombines TRBV2 with TRBJ2-7; 7 bases are shared with TRBD1. After removal of 5 bases from V and 4 bases from J, the junction contained 17 bases not matched to a gene. The CDR3 has 17 amino acids. Germline values: CDR1 SNHLY, CDR2 FYNNEI. The CDR3 bases are TGTGCCAGCAGTCGCCCCGGAACAGGGGTATTATCTTACGAGCAGTACTTC. Amino acid sequence: CASSRPGTGVLSYEQYF.

The chain couples TRBV2 to TRBJ2-1; no definite D call. Germline CDR1 reads SNHLY; CDR2 reads FYNNEI. The CDR3 covers 15 residues. Trimming took 1 base from V and 0 from J, leaving 7 bases between them. CDR3 coding DNA: TGTGCCAGCAGTGAAGGGCGGAGCTCCTACAATGAGCAGTTCTTC. The encoded protein is CASSEGRSSYNEQFF.

The genes are TRBV4-3 and TRBJ2-1, with D unresolved. V was shortened by 1 base and J by 5 bases, with 15 bases between the two germline ends. The germline V gene encodes CDR1 LGHNA and CDR2 YSLEER. The CDR3 length is 16 residues. The CDR3, as DNA: TGCGCCAGCAGCCAAGCTAGGTTTCTGAGAAACAATGAGCAGTTCTTC. Translating it yields CASSQARFLRNNEQFF.

A few counts support this clone. V is TRBV30 and J is TRBJ1-2; no clear D gene. The germline V and J ends were trimmed by 2 bases and 1 base, with 11 bases remaining between them. CDR3 size: 14 residues. Germline loops: CDR1 GTSNPN, CDR2 SVGIG (reference sequence). The CDR3 DNA reads as TGTGCCTGGAGTAGAGGAGTTCTTAACTATGGCTACACCTTC. Translating it yields CAWSRGVLNYGYTF.

The gene calls are TRBV5-6 and TRBJ2-2; 11 bases line up with TRBD2. V lost 4 bases, J lost 6 bases, and 8 bases stayed unmatched. The germline CDR1 and CDR2 sequences are SGHDT and YYEEEE. This CDR3 has 16 amino acids. CDR3 in DNA: TGTGCCAGCAGCAGCACTAGCGGGAGTATAGCCGGGGAGCTGTTTTTT. It specifies CASSSTSGSIAGELFF.

The J gene is TRBJ2-7, the V gene TRBV4-3, with D perhaps matching TRBD2 (5 bases). Per the germline V gene, CDR1 is LGHNA and CDR2 is YSLEER. This CDR3 is 15 amino acids long. V shed 0 bases and J shed 2 bases, with 11 bases lying between them. The DNA of the CDR3 is TGCGCCAGCAGCCAAGATATTTACGGGGCCTACGAGCAGTACTTC. Residues: CASSQDIYGAYEQYF.

This clone was detected only a few times. The CDR3 spells CASSITGGYGYTF. Here the CDR3 DNA reads TGTGCCAGCTCGATCACAGGGGGCTATGGCTACACCTTC. The J gene is TRBJ1-2, the V gene TRBV18; 8 positions match TRBD1. Germline trimming cut 6 bases from V and 4 bases from J; bases unmatched to any gene: 4. There are 13 residues in the CDR3. Germline V CDR1 and CDR2: KGHSH, LQKENI.

The chain uses TRBV28 and TRBJ1-2; D is uncertain. In germline, CDR1 is MDHEN, CDR2 SYDVKM. CDR3 size: 14 residues. Trimming left V 5 bases short and J 5 bases short, with 15 bases between. CDR3 nucleotides: TGTGCCAGCAGTGCACAAGTAGGGAGGTATGGCTACACCTTC. Encoded protein: CASSAQVGRYGYTF.